What follows are 27 T cell receptor beta chains derived from one specimen sequenced in a study of beta chain features in type 1 diabetes. The sequenced template was cDNA made from the entire isolated RNA. TCRdb's table, derived via immunoSEQ multiplex PCR, lists solely in-frame clones and lacks some. The sample holds more than 150,000 clones, about 13% seen once. The sequencing sample was made of central memory CD4+ T cells from blood. The receptor set was obtained from a woman under 30 in good health.

Only a few counts were recorded for this clone. V usage is TRBV7-2 and J usage is TRBJ2-7, with D possibly being TRBD1 (5 bases). V lost 5 bases, J lost 3 bases, and 8 bases lay in between. Germline values: CDR1 SGHTA, CDR2 FQGNSA. The CDR3 spans 12 residues. This CDR3 is CASSATDYEQYF. CDR3 in DNA: TGTGCCAGCAGCGCGACAGACTACGAGCAGTACTTC.

The chain couples TRBV28 to TRBJ1-5; D not certain. V lost 10 bases and J lost 6, with 22 bases in between. Germline assignment: CDR1 MDHEN and CDR2 SYDVKM. The CDR3 is 15 amino acids. CDR3: CATGGGSSSGQPQHF. The CDR3 nucleotides are TGTGCCACGGGCGGCGGGTCATCCTCCGGTCAGCCCCAGCATTTT.

CDR3 sequence reads: CASSLTPSGNTGELFF. For the CDR3, the DNA is TGTGCCAGCAGCTTAACGCCTAGCGGTAACACCGGGGAGCTGTTTTTT. This chain connects TRBV7-2 to TRBJ2-2, with TRBD2 matching over 7 bases. With V trimmed by 2 bases and J by 2 bases, 5 bases remained unmatched. CDR1 is SGHTA, CDR2 FQGNSA, per germline. The CDR3 sequence is 16 residues long.

This clone was seen a single time. Germline is not matched at one junction end, which may reflect a read error. The V call is TRBV9, the J call TRBJ2-1, with D perhaps TRBD2 (5 bases). CDR3 size: 13 residues. Germline CDR1 reads SGDLS; CDR2 reads YYNGEE. The CDR3 DNA reads TGTGCCAGCAGCGTAAGCGGTTACAATAAGCAGTTCTTC. It encodes CASSVSGYNKQFF.

The rearrangement uses TRBV7-3 and TRBJ1-2; 8 bases line up with TRBD1. Germline CDR1 and CDR2: SGHTA and FQGTGA. V was clipped by 2 bases and J by 7 bases; unmatched bases: 6. The CDR3 runs 14 residues. CDR3 DNA sequence: TGTGCCAGCAGCTTACAGGCAGGGGGCGGTGGCTACACCTTC. Translating gives CASSLQAGGGGYTF.

This clone occurred a few times. V and J are TRBV11-2 and TRBJ2-5; a possible D gene is TRBD2 (6 bases). Trimming shortened V by 3 bases and J by 2 bases, and 13 bases separated the two germline ends. Germline values: CDR1 SGHAT, CDR2 FQNNGV. CDR3 length: 15 amino acids. CDR3 sequence: CASSFQIGLQETQYF. The CDR3 bases are TGTGCCAGCAGCTTTCAGATCGGACTACAAGAGACCCAGTACTTC.

The chain has TRBV30 and TRBJ2-5, with a weak D call TRBD2 (6 bases). From germline, CDR1 is GTSNPN and CDR2 SVGIG (reference sequence). Trimming shortened V by 8 bases and J by 2 bases, and 21 bases separated the two germline ends. The length of the CDR3 is 15 residues. CDR3 sequence (DNA): TGTGCCCGTACGCTAGCGACTTCCCAGCAAGAGACCCAGTACTTC. Translated: CARTLATSQQETQYF.

The chain joins TRBV19 to TRBJ2-2; the match to TRBD2 covers 7 bases. Trimming at V came to 6 bases and at J to 4 bases, leaving 2 bases not matched to a gene. The CDR3 runs to 13 residues. Germline loops: CDR1 LNHDA, CDR2 SQIVND (reference sequence). Here the CDR3 reads CASRVAGTGELFF. The CDR3 nucleotides are TGTGCCAGTAGAGTAGCGGGCACCGGGGAGCTGTTTTTT.

This clone was found a few times. The chain employs TRBV23-1 and TRBJ2-5, with 9 positions matching TRBD1. TRBV23-1 is classed as an ORF, of uncertain function. The CDR3 loop spans 15 amino acids. The V and J ends lost 3 bases and 1 base, in that order; junction bases with no gene match: 3. CDR3 sequence (DNA): TGCGCCAGCAGTCACATGACAGGGGGCCAAGAGACCCAGTACTTC. Translating it yields CASSHMTGGQETQYF.

The chain combines TRBV7-2 with TRBJ2-1; TRBD1 matches 7 bases. This CDR3 comprises 12 residues. Trimming removed 5 bases from V and 9 bases from J; junction bases left unmatched: 4. Germline V CDR1 and CDR2: SGHTA, FQGNSA. The chain's CDR3 is CASSQTGSEQFF. The DNA for the CDR3 is TGTGCCAGCAGCCAGACAGGGAGTGAGCAGTTCTTC.

This clone was counted between two and nine times. CDR3 nucleotides: TGTGCCTGGAGTGTGGGGCGGCTGGGTGAGCAGTTCTTC. Translated: CAWSVGRLGEQFF. V and J are TRBV30 and TRBJ2-1, with a tentative D call TRBD1 (5 bases). Germline-derived CDR1 and CDR2 are GTSNPN and SVGIG (reference sequence). The CDR3 length is 13 residues. The V end lost 0 bases, the J end lost 9 bases, and 12 bases lay between the germline ends.

The J gene is TRBJ2-1, the V gene TRBV28, with 16 bases that match TRBD2. V gave up 9 bases and J gave up 15 bases; unmatched junction bases: 5. From germline, CDR1 is MDHEN and CDR2 SYDVKM. This CDR3 is built from 12 residues. CDR3 bases: TGTGCCAGTGGGACTAGCGGGAGGGCCGGGTTCTTC. Its translation is CASGTSGRAGFF.

Remarks on this clone: This sample includes further DNA sequences coding for the same CDR3. The chain has TRBV10-3 and TRBJ1-2; the match to TRBD1 covers 10 bases. The CDR3 runs to 14 residues. V lost 0 bases and J lost 5; bases outside the gene matches: 0. The germline V gene has CDR1 ENHRY and CDR2 SYGVKD. For the CDR3, the DNA is TGTGCCATCAGTGAGTCGGGACAGGGGTATGGCTACACCTTC. As protein: CAISESGQGYGYTF.

This clone was detected only a few times. The chain uses TRBV29-1 and TRBJ1-2; 7 nucleotides line up with TRBD1. This CDR3 comprises 13 residues. V lost 6 bases to trimming and J lost 0 bases; unmatched junction nucleotides: 4. Germline loops: CDR1 SQVTM, CDR2 ANQGSEA. The CDR3 loop is CSVTGASNYGYTF. CDR3 nucleotides: TGCAGCGTCACAGGGGCCTCTAACTATGGCTACACCTTC.

The CDR3: CASSQDRQRPYEQYF. CDR3 nucleotides: TGCGCCAGCAGCCAAGATCGACAGAGACCCTACGAGCAGTACTTC. The V and J genes are TRBV4-1 and TRBJ2-7; D may be TRBD1 (5 bases). V shed 0 bases and J shed 2 bases, with 11 bases lying between them. Germline loops: CDR1 MGHRA, CDR2 YSYEKL. There are 15 residues in the CDR3.

This clone has a handful of counts. The V and J genes are TRBV7-3 and TRBJ2-7; tentatively, D is TRBD2 (6 bases). Germline CDR1 reads SGHTA; CDR2 reads FQGTGA. Trimming removed 6 bases from V and 4 bases from J, with 19 bases in between. There are 15 residues in the CDR3. CDR3 sequence reads: CASSPAPGAGYEQYF. For the CDR3, the DNA is TGTGCCAGCAGTCCTGCCCCGGGAGCTGGGTACGAGCAGTACTTC.

This clone was seen a handful of times. The chain recombines TRBV11-2 with TRBJ1-3; D is perhaps TRBD1 (6 bases). This CDR3 comprises 17 residues. From germline, CDR1 is SGHAT and CDR2 FQNNGV. The V end was cut by 5 bases, the J end by 0 bases, with 17 bases between. The CDR3 loop is CASSQTGLKLSGNTIYF. DNA for the CDR3: TGTGCCAGCAGCCAGACAGGCCTCAAACTCTCTGGAAACACCATATATTTT.

The rearrangement links TRBV6-1 to TRBJ2-2; 13 nucleotides agree with TRBD2. The CDR3 totals 15 residues. Trimming cost V 7 bases and J 8 bases; bases outside gene matches: 7. The germline gives CDR1 MNHNS, CDR2 SASEGT. CDR3 DNA sequence: TGTGCCAGCACCATAGGACTAGCGGGAGAAGGGGAGCTGTTTTTT. This gives the protein CASTIGLAGEGELFF.

A single count supports this clone. The V gene is TRBV19, the J gene TRBJ2-7; 12 nucleotides agree with TRBD1. Germline V gene data show CDR1 as LNHDA and CDR2 as SQIVND (reference sequence). This CDR3 contains 14 residues. V lost 6 bases, J lost 4 bases, and 4 bases stayed unmatched. CDR3 coding DNA: TGTGCCAGTAGAGGGACAGGGGGCTTTTACGAGCAGTACTTC. Protein sequence: CASRGTGGFYEQYF.

The CDR3 sequence is CASSVQGATNEKLFF. The CDR3 DNA reads TGTGCCAGCAGCGTACAGGGGGCAACTAATGAAAAACTGTTTTTT. The chain couples TRBV9 to TRBJ1-4, with TRBD1 matching over 7 bases. The CDR3 is 15 amino acids. Germline CDR1 reads SGDLS; CDR2 reads YYNGEE. With 1 base clipped from V and 0 bases from J, the junction kept 0 bases outside the gene matches. Combining the CDR3 with reference TRBV9 and TRBJ1-4 gives the whole variable domain DSGVTQTPKHLITATGQRVTLRCSPRSGDLSVYWYQQSLDQGLQFLIQYYNGEERAKGNILERFSAQQFPDLHSELNLSSLELGDSALYFCASSVQGATNEKLFFGSGTQLSVL.

The V gene is TRBV30, the J gene TRBJ1-2; 9 nucleotides line up with TRBD1. V lost 3 bases to trimming and J lost 8 bases; unmatched junction nucleotides: 4. The CDR3 contains 12 residues. Germline CDR1 and CDR2: GTSNPN and SVGIG (reference sequence). CDR3 loop: CAWSAGTGGYTF. The CDR3 DNA is TGTGCCTGGAGCGCCGGGACAGGGGGCTACACCTTC.

The chain links TRBV5-4 to TRBJ2-7; D is ambiguous. The CDR3 has 14 residues. CDR1 and CDR2 from the germline V gene are SGHNT and YYREEE (reference sequence). V was clipped by 0 bases and J by 1 base, with 8 bases between them. CDR3 protein: CASSLGPESYEQYF. CDR3 bases: TGTGCCAGCAGCTTGGGGCCGGAGTCCTACGAGCAGTACTTC.

This clone was seen a few times. The chain recombines TRBV6-5 with TRBJ2-7; TRBD1 matches at 7 bases. The V gene's germline CDR1 is MNHEY and CDR2 SVGAGI. J lost 5 bases, V lost 4 bases, and 8 bases had no gene match. There are 14 residues in the CDR3. The CDR3 here is CASSSGRGFNEQYF. CDR3 bases: TGTGCCAGCAGTTCGGGCAGGGGGTTCAACGAGCAGTACTTC.

The chain links TRBV23-1 to TRBJ1-2; D gene ambiguous. TRBV23-1 is an ORF, with its function uncertain. V lost 0 bases and J lost 7, with 15 bases in between. This CDR3 region has 15 residues. The CDR3 DNA is TGCGCCAGCAGTCAATCTGAGGAGGAGGCGGGTGGCTACACCTTC. It encodes CASSQSEEEAGGYTF.

This chain links TRBV10-3 with TRBJ2-2; TRBD2 matches at 9 bases. The CDR3 has 13 amino acids. V was pared by 10 bases and J by 4 bases, with 4 bases of the junction left unmatched. The germline CDR1 and CDR2 sequences are ENHRY and SYGVKD. The CDR3 sequence: CANRAGGTGELFF. The CDR3 DNA reads as TGTGCCAACAGAGCGGGGGGCACCGGGGAGCTGTTTTTT.

The chain has TRBV18 and TRBJ1-1, with D unresolved. Trimming removed 3 bases at V and 3 bases at J, with 14 bases between. This CDR3 is 15 amino acids long. The germline V gene encodes CDR1 KGHSH and CDR2 LQKENI. CDR3 DNA: TGTGCCAGCTCACCCGTACTAGGTCTGGACACTGAAGCTTTCTTT. It specifies CASSPVLGLDTEAFF.

The chain joins TRBV4-1 to TRBJ1-5; D possibly corresponds to TRBD1 (5 bases). The length of the CDR3 is 16 residues. Germline values: CDR1 MGHRA, CDR2 YSYEKL. Trimming took 0 bases from V and 2 from J, leaving 11 bases between them. The CDR3 DNA reads as TGCGCCAGCAGCCAAGATTTGGGAGGGGGCAATCAGCCCCAGCATTTT. This translates into CASSQDLGGGNQPQHF.